The next 28 T cell receptor beta chains were all read from a single sample in a study of OX40 agonist ivuxolimab in advanced cancers. The library was built by means of the immunoSEQ multiplex PCR assay. As stored in TCRdb, this immuneACCESS dataset retains in-frame rearrangements with V and J assigned. A fraction of the clones does not appear; measured against another copy, unresolved V genes explain less than half of the discrepancy, and the remainder lacks a known reason. The sample contains 65,000 to 100,000 clones, about nine tenths of them found a single time. Less than 0.35% of the sample comes from the top ten. The sequenced sample was CD4+ or CD8+ T cells sorted from blood, obtained in a trial of the OX40 agonist ivuxolimab. The receptors stem from an adult with an advanced solid tumor such as melanoma, head and neck, liver or kidney cancer.

The rearrangement uses TRBV5-6 and TRBJ1-1, with a weak D call TRBD1 (6 bases). The V end lost 7 bases, the J end lost 4 bases, and 20 bases lay between the germline ends. The CDR3 contains 15 residues. The V gene's germline CDR1 is SGHDT and CDR2 YYEEEE. The CDR3: CASRLRGASGTEAFF. The CDR3 nucleotides are TGTGCCAGCCGATTACGGGGGGCGAGCGGCACTGAAGCTTTCTTT.

The rearrangement links TRBV7-8 to TRBJ1-4; D is undetermined. In germline, CDR1 is SGHVS, CDR2 FQNEAQ. The ends were cut back, 0 bases at V and 5 bases at J, with 10 bases in the middle. The CDR3 consists of 15 residues. The CDR3 DNA reads TGTGCCAGCAGCTTAGCTTTGGCGGCAAATGAAAAACTGTTTTTT. It is translated as CASSLALAANEKLFF.

The J gene is TRBJ1-4, the V gene TRBV28, with D tentatively TRBD1 (5 bases). Germline CDR1 is MDHEN and CDR2 is SYDVKM. This CDR3 contains 14 residues. Deletions cut 7 bases from V and 3 bases from J, with 12 bases between. The CDR3 loop reads CASKGGGANEKLFF. The CDR3 nucleotides read TGTGCCAGCAAAGGCGGGGGTGCTAATGAAAAACTGTTTTTT.

The chain joins TRBV5-1 to TRBJ1-2; maybe TRBD1 (5 bases). Looked up from germline, CDR1 is SGHRS and CDR2 is YFSETQ. The CDR3 length is 14 residues. Between the trimmed V and J ends, which lost 4 bases and 5 bases, there was a span of 15 bases. The CDR3 sequence is CASSAGTAPYGYTF. CDR3 DNA sequence: TGCGCCAGCAGCGCGGGGACGGCACCATATGGCTACACCTTC.

The chain uses TRBV10-1 and TRBJ1-1; no definite D call. Deletions cut 1 base from V and 2 bases from J, with 17 bases between. The CDR3 loop spans 17 amino acids. Germline CDR1 WNHNN, CDR2 SYGVQD (reference sequence). CDR3 bases: TGCGCCAGCAGTGAGTTTCTCGGTCTACGGGGAAACACTGAAGCTTTCTTT. It codes for CASSEFLGLRGNTEAFF.

This chain links TRBV29-1 with TRBJ1-6; D uncertain. Trimming shortened V by 6 bases and J by 0 bases, and 6 bases separated the two germline ends. Germline CDR1 reads SQVTM; CDR2 reads ANQGSEA. The CDR3 is 13 residues long. This CDR3 is CSVRDSYNSPLHF. The CDR3 nucleotides are TGCAGCGTCCGGGACTCCTATAATTCACCCCTCCACTTT.

J is TRBJ2-1 and V is TRBV11-2; maybe TRBD1 (5 bases). The CDR3 has 12 amino acids. Trimming shortened V by 5 bases and J by 9 bases, and 11 bases separated the two germline ends. The germline V gene has CDR1 SGHAT and CDR2 FQNNGV. The CDR3 spells CASSINRGEQFF. DNA of the CDR3: TGTGCCAGCAGCATCAATAGGGGTGAGCAGTTCTTC.

This rearrangement joins TRBV19 to TRBJ2-6; D is perhaps TRBD2 (5 bases). The CDR3 is 17 residues long. V was clipped by 2 bases and J by 4 bases, with 15 bases between them. Per the germline V gene, CDR1 is LNHDA and CDR2 is SQIVND (reference sequence). CDR3 sequence (DNA): TGTGCCAGTAGTATACCAGCATCGGGGTCCGGGGCCAACGTCCTGACTTTC. Residues: CASSIPASGSGANVLTF.

The V gene is TRBV4-1, the J gene TRBJ2-2, with D possibly matching TRBD1 (5 bases). V was clipped by 3 bases and J by 7 bases, with 12 bases between them. Germline-derived CDR1 and CDR2 are MGHRA and YSYEKL. The length of the CDR3 is 14 residues. The CDR3 protein is CASSQAGFGGELFF. The CDR3, as DNA: TGCGCCAGCAGCCAGGCAGGGTTTGGCGGGGAGCTGTTTTTT.

The chain recombines TRBV7-6 with TRBJ2-2; D is perhaps TRBD2 (6 bases). The CDR3 sequence is 15 residues long. Trimming shortened V by 4 bases and J by 0 bases, and 9 bases separated the two germline ends. Germline CDR1 SGHVS, CDR2 FNYEAQ. In nucleotides, the CDR3 is TGTGCCAGCAGCTCCAGACTAGCGAACACCGGGGAGCTGTTTTTT. This gives the protein CASSSRLANTGELFF.

This rearrangement joins TRBV5-4 to TRBJ2-4, with D perhaps TRBD1 (6 bases). V shed 3 bases and J shed 0 bases, with 13 bases lying between them. In germline, CDR1 is SGHNT, CDR2 YYREEE (reference sequence). There are 16 residues in the CDR3. The chain's CDR3 is CASSSGQLLAKNIQYF. In DNA form, the CDR3 reads TGTGCCAGCAGCTCCGGACAGCTCCTAGCCAAAAACATTCAGTACTTC.

In this sample, this clone turned up once. The chain is built from TRBV18 and TRBJ2-7, with 13 bases identical to TRBD2. V lost 3 bases and J lost 4; bases outside the gene matches: 6. The germline gives CDR1 KGHSH, CDR2 LQKENI. The CDR3 spans 16 residues. The CDR3 nucleotides are TGTGCCAGCTCACCGCCGGGACTAGCGGGGATGTACGAGCAGTACTTC. It is translated as CASSPPGLAGMYEQYF.

CDR3 in amino acids: CAISESKGASYNSPLHF. DNA for the CDR3: TGTGCCATCAGTGAGTCGAAGGGGGCCTCCTATAATTCACCCCTCCACTTT. This sequence joins TRBV10-3 and TRBJ1-6; the match to TRBD1 covers 7 bases. The CDR3 consists of 17 residues. V shed 0 bases, J shed 0 bases, and the junction held 2 bases outside the gene matches. In germline, CDR1 is ENHRY, CDR2 SYGVKD.

This clone came up a few times. The V call is TRBV28, the J call TRBJ2-1; D call uncertain. Germline lookup yields CDR1 MDHEN and CDR2 SYDVKM. The CDR3 loop spans 11 amino acids. The V end lost 5 bases, the J end lost 10 bases, and 9 bases lay between the germline ends. The CDR3 bases are TGTGCCAGCAGTGCGACGCGAGAGCAGTTCTTC. Its protein is CASSATREQFF.

V and J are TRBV6-1 and TRBJ1-3, with a weak D call TRBD1 (5 bases). Per the germline V gene, CDR1 is MNHNS and CDR2 is SASEGT. This CDR3 is built from 11 residues. V was clipped by 8 bases and J by 6 bases, with 8 bases between them. CDR3 region: CASVGLNTIYF. The CDR3 DNA follows: TGTGCCAGCGTGGGGCTAAACACCATATATTTT.

This chain uses TRBV18 with TRBJ2-2; D might be TRBD1 (6 bases). CDR3 length: 18 amino acids. In germline, CDR1 is KGHSH, CDR2 LQKENI. V gave up 2 bases and J gave up 0 bases, with 16 bases separating them. CDR3 sequence (DNA): TGTGCCAGCTCACCAAACGAAATTGGACAGACGAACACCGGGGAGCTGTTTTTT. Encoded protein: CASSPNEIGQTNTGELFF.

The chain joins TRBV6-6 to TRBJ1-6; D remains ambiguous. The germline gives CDR1 MNHNY, CDR2 SVGAGI (reference sequence). There are 15 residues in the CDR3. Trimming removed 2 bases at V and 0 bases at J, with 5 bases between. The CDR3 loop reads CASSYGGSYNSPLHF. The CDR3 region has the DNA TGTGCCAGCAGTTACGGTGGCTCCTATAATTCACCCCTCCACTTT.

With regard to this clone: The same CDR3 arises from other DNA sequences in this sample as well. The chain joins TRBV7-6 to TRBJ2-2; D is perhaps TRBD1 (5 bases). The CDR3 is 15 residues long. With 2 bases removed from V and 2 bases from J, the gap between germline ends came to 9 bases. Per germline, CDR1 SGHVS and CDR2 FNYEAQ. The CDR3 coding sequence is TGTGCCAGCAGCTTAAGACAGCGAAACACCGGGGAGCTGTTTTTT. Protein product: CASSLRQRNTGELFF.

This chain connects TRBV2 to TRBJ2-7; 7 bases are a match to TRBD1. Germline values: CDR1 SNHLY, CDR2 FYNNEI. The junction had 4 bases not matched to a gene; V was cut back by 2 bases and J by 3 bases. CDR3 length: 14 residues. CDR3 region: CASSEQGVGYEQYF. The CDR3 DNA is TGTGCCAGCAGTGAACAGGGGGTAGGCTACGAGCAGTACTTC.

The CDR3 region is CSVGQETQYF. The CDR3 DNA follows: TGCAGCGTTGGGCAAGAGACCCAGTACTTC. This sequence joins TRBV29-1 and TRBJ2-5; D gene uncertain. The CDR3 covers 10 residues. V shed 4 bases and J shed 2 bases, with 2 bases lying between them. From germline, CDR1 is SQVTM and CDR2 ANQGSEA. Together with reference TRBV29-1 and TRBJ2-5, the CDR3 gives the full variable domain: SAVISQKPSRDICQRGTSLTIQCQVDSQVTMMFWYRQQPGQSLTLIATANQGSEATYESGFVIDKFPISRPNLTFSTLTVSNMSPEDSSIYLCSVGQETQYFGPGTRLLVL.

The chain joins TRBV28 to TRBJ1-5; D is perhaps TRBD1 (6 bases). The V gene's germline CDR1 is MDHEN and CDR2 SYDVKM. Deletions cut 5 bases from V and 3 bases from J, with 11 bases between. This CDR3 is 14 amino acids long. As DNA, the CDR3 is TGTGCCAGCAGTGTACAGGGAAACAATCAGCCCCAGCATTTT. It specifies CASSVQGNNQPQHF.

The chain is built from TRBV6-6 and TRBJ2-3, with 7 bases that match TRBD1. The V segment lost 6 bases and the J segment 4 bases; nucleotides outside the gene matches: 7. Looked up from germline, CDR1 is MNHNY and CDR2 is SVGAGI (reference sequence). The CDR3 loop spans 14 amino acids. The CDR3 DNA follows: TGTGCCAGCAGCTCCGGACAGGCACCAGATACGCAGTATTTT. It codes for CASSSGQAPDTQYF.

The chain joins TRBV6-5 to TRBJ2-1; TRBD2 agrees at 9 bases. CDR1 and CDR2 from the germline V gene are MNHEY and SVGAGI. The V gene end was trimmed by 8 bases and the J gene end by 7 bases; junction bases not matched to a gene: 6. This CDR3 spans 13 amino acids. The chain's CDR3 is CASQRGAQNEQFF. The CDR3 DNA is TGTGCCAGCCAGCGGGGGGCGCAGAATGAGCAGTTCTTC.

The chain links TRBV4-1 to TRBJ1-3; D is uncertain. This CDR3 has 15 amino acids. Deletions cut 0 bases from V and 2 bases from J, with 8 bases between. Germline CDR1 reads MGHRA; CDR2 reads YSYEKL. CDR3 sequence reads: CASSQDTGTGNTIYF. The CDR3 DNA reads as TGCGCCAGCAGCCAAGATACGGGAACTGGAAACACCATATATTTT.

Regarding this clone: Other DNA sequences from this sample encode an identical CDR3 as well. CDR3 loop: CASSLSGYGYTF. As DNA, the CDR3 is TGTGCCAGCAGTTTATCGGGCTATGGCTACACCTTC. The chain employs TRBV28 and TRBJ1-2; D not resolved. Germline CDR1 MDHEN, CDR2 SYDVKM. Trimming took 1 base from V and 4 from J, leaving 4 bases between them. This CDR3 spans 12 amino acids.

V gene TRBV7-8 combines with J gene TRBJ1-6; D ambiguous. CDR3 size: 12 residues. V was shortened by 6 bases and J by 9 bases, with 9 bases between the two germline ends. Germline CDR1 SGHVS, CDR2 FQNEAQ. CDR3 sequence reads: CASSDPGSPLHF. CDR3 coding DNA: TGTGCCAGCAGTGACCCTGGTTCACCCCTCCACTTT.

The chain couples TRBV18 to TRBJ2-5, with 9 nucleotides matching TRBD2. The J call is uncertain, as TRBJ2-7 better fits the DNA end. The CDR3 totals 16 residues. Germline-derived CDR1 and CDR2 are KGHSH and LQKENI. The CDR3 loop is CASSPGSGGNSYEQYF. CDR3 sequence (DNA): TGTGCCAGCTCACCGGGGAGCGGGGGGAACTCCTACGAGCAGTACTTC.

The chain has TRBV5-1 and TRBJ1-3; 11 bases match TRBD1. Germline V gene data show CDR1 as SGHRS and CDR2 as YFSETQ. This CDR3 has 16 amino acids. Trimming removed 6 bases from V and 2 bases from J; junction bases left unmatched: 7. CDR3 DNA: TGCGCCAGCAACCCCGGACAGGGGGCTCCTGGAAACACCATATATTTT. Protein product: CASNPGQGAPGNTIYF.